This T cell receptor beta chain was sequenced in a study of blood T cell repertoires in COVID-19. As to this clone: Compared with germline, one end of the junction differs, possibly owing to a read error.

This table comes from immunoSEQ multiplex PCR, and its TCRdb copy is limited to in-frame clones, with some not included. The data show just over 80,000 clones, roughly 89% seen once. This sequence originates from a woman between 50 and 59 years old with acute COVID-19. Sequenced: PBMCs or T cells enriched from blood (not recorded which).

The CDR3 reads CASSYSRLAGVIPF. CDR3 nucleotides: TGTGCCAGCAGTTACTCGCGACTAGCGGGAGTGATTCCCTTC. The chain combines TRBV6-2 or TRBV6-3 with TRBJ2-7; TRBD2 matches at 12 bases. The CDR3 length is 14 residues. Per the germline V gene, CDR1 is MNHEY and CDR2 is SVGEGT.